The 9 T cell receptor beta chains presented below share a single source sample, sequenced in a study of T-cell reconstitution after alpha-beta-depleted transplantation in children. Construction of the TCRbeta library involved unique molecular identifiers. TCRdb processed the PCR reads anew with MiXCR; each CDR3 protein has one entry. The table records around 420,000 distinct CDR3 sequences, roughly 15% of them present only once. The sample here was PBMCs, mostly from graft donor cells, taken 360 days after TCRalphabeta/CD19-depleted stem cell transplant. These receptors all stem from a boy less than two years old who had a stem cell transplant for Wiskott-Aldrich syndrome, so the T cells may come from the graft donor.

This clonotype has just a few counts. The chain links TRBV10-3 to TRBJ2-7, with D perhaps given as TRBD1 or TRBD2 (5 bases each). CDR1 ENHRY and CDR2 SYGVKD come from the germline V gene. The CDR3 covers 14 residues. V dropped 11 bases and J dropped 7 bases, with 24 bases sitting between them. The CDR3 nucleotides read TGTGCCTCTGGACTTTCGGGACCCTTGACGGAGCAGTACTTC. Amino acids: CASGLSGPLTEQYF.

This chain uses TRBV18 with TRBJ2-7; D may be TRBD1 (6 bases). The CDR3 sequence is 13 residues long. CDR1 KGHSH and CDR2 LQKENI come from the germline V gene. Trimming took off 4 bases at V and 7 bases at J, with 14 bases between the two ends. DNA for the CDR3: TGTGCCAGCTCACAGGGGGTCCCCAAAGAGCAGTACTTC. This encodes CASSQGVPKEQYF.

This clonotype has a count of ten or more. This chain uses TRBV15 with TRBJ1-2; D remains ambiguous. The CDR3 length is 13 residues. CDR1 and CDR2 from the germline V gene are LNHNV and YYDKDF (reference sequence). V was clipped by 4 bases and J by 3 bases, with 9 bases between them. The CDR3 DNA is TGTGCCACCAGCAAAGAGTGGGACTATGGCTACACCTTC. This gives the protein CATSKEWDYGYTF.

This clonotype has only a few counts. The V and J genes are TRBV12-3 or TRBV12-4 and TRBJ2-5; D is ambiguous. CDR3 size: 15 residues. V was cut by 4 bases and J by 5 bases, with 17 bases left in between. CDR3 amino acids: CASSSGRQTWETQYF. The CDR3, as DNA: TGTGCCAGCAGTTCCGGACGCCAGACCTGGGAGACCCAGTACTTC.

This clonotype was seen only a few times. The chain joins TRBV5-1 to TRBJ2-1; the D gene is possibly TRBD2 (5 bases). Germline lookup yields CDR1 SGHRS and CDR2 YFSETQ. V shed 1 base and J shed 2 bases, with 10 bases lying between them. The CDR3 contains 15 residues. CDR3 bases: TGCGCCAGCAGCTTGTCTGGACTTACCTACAATGAGCAGTTCTTC. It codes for CASSLSGLTYNEQFF.

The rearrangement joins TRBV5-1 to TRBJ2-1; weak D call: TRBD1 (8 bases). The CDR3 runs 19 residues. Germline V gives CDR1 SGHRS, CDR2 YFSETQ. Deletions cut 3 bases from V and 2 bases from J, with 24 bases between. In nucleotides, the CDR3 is TGCGCCAGCAGCTCTTCCGGGACTCAGGGGGCGGGAGCCTACAATGAGCAGTTCTTC. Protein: CASSSSGTQGAGAYNEQFF.

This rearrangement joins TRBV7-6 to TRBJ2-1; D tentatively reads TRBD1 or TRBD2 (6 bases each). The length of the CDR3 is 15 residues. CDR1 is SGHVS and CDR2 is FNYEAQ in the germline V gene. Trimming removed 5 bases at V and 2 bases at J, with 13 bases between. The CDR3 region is CASSGGPGTYNEQFF. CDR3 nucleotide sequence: TGTGCCAGCAGCGGGGGGCCAGGGACCTACAATGAGCAGTTCTTC.

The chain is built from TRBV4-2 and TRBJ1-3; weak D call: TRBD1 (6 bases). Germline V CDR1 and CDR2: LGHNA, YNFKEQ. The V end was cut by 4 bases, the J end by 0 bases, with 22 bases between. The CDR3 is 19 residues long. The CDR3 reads CASSPEPPGQRPSGNTIYF. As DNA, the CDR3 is TGTGCCAGCAGCCCTGAGCCCCCGGGACAAAGACCCTCTGGAAACACCATATATTTT.

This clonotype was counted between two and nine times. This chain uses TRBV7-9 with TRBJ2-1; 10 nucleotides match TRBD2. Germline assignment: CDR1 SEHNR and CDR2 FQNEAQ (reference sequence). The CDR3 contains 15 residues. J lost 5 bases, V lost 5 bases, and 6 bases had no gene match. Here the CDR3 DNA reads TGTGCCAGCAGCGCCCTAGCGGGAGTAAACAATGAGCAGTTCTTC. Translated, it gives CASSALAGVNNEQFF.